A single T cell receptor beta chain is shown here with its context. Its antigen remains undetermined. The record has no base qualities; no much larger clone is one base away. The cohort was made up of 666 healthy bone marrow donors. Cohort members were all nominally healthy when sampled, although unrecorded immune exposures were likely present. The donor tested CMV seronegative, placing the donor among the 350 or so seronegative members of the cohort. Each donor provided a peripheral blood sample, and peripheral blood mononuclear cells were used for TCR beta sequencing. Genomic DNA was extracted from the blood cell samples with the Qiagen DNeasy Blood Extraction Kit. This sample was taken from a study of cytomegalovirus exposure and HLA in healthy donors (TCRdb year 2017). About the study as a whole: An earlier analysis of 587 of the donors reported approximately 290 Gb of sequence data and 117 million unique TCR beta sequences from roughly 180 million T cells. A later genetic analysis took genome-wide SNP genotypes for about three fifths of the 666 donors and used that subset as a discovery cohort. Roughly 310 gigabases of sequencing data and tens of millions of unique TCR sequences were included in an early release covering several hundred HLA-typed donors. In a later analysis, previously published TCR beta repertoires from 666 donors were re-analyzed and high-resolution HLA genotyping was added so that TCR occurrence patterns could be studied. Rather than drawing on any new phenotypic data, the later analysis identified candidate immune exposures from TCR beta sequences and the way those sequences occurred across donors. HLA typing included class I and class II loci at four-digit resolution. To predict cytomegalovirus infection status, the study combined high-throughput TCR immunosequencing, statistical association of individual TCRs with disease status, and machine learning. In an earlier analysis of more than 550 of the donors, high-throughput TCR beta sequencing was used to judge whether each TCR beta V gene segment behaved as functional or pseudogenic. Typing coverage varied by locus: about 620-640 donors for A, B, C, DRB1 and DQB1; roughly 510 for DQA1; 600 to 610 for DPA1; 450 to 480 for DPB1. Donor age, sex, ethnicity and CMV serostatus were compiled alongside the repertoire data. About five DR-DQ haplotypes were treated as single units for association and clustering because of strong linkage in the cohort. Across approximately 400 genotyped donors of the cohort, an average of roughly 230,000 unique TCR beta nucleotide sequences per donor were sequenced, and 15% to 20% of those sequences were non-productive. The study aimed to test whether signatures of past pathogen exposure could be identified by cataloging public T cell receptors. Along with the roughly 700-subject first cohort, a separate validation cohort of over a hundred different subjects was used. The study profiled the T cell repertoires of fewer than 850 subjects by immunosequencing and related them to cytomegalovirus serostatus. All discovery cohort repertoires had been generated using a single sequencing platform. The genetic ancestry cluster associated with self-reported Caucasian donors included 81% of the approximately 410 genotyped donors. Findings and caveats that apply to the study as a whole: About 15 rarely observed V segments, including chromosome 9 orphons, were excluded from the earlier analysis of about 500 of the donors because counts were too low. Some IMGT-functional V segments, including TRBV6-2 and TRBV6-3, could not be distinguished by the 87-base-pair reads and were therefore excluded. In an earlier analysis of more than 450 of the donors, most TCR beta V segments were observed in productive rearrangements about 87% or about 30% of the time, broadly matching IMGT annotations. A further reported finding was that TCR beta sequences accurately predicted the HLA-A and HLA-B alleles for most subjects in the first cohort. In a later analysis, HLA-associated TCR beta chains showed more clonal expansion and lower generation probabilities than non-associated chains that were equally common. The sequencing pipeline was judged likely to have produced a cluster of highly shared sequence variants as a technical artifact. In a later analysis, about 17,000 TCR beta sequences were associated with specific HLA alleles at a false discovery rate of 0.05. In a later genetic analysis, fewer N-insertions in productive TCRs were reported among donors in an Asian-associated ancestry cluster than the approximately 710-donor mean. When HLA alleles, especially DR and DQ, strongly co-occurred, TCR associations were difficult to assign to individual alleles. The study listed 150 to 200 TCR beta chains as associated with cytomegalovirus. A few of the identified cytomegalovirus-associated TCR beta chains were confirmed in vitro to be specific for cytomegalovirus antigens. Most CMV-associated TCR beta chains appeared to be HLA-restricted in a later analysis, and the HLA associations seemed to be driven largely by CMV exposure. In a later genetic analysis, a missense DCLRE1C variant was associated with V-gene and J-gene trimming of TCR beta chains, and the association was replicated in an independent cohort. The classifier was reported to diagnose cytomegalovirus status with high specificity and sensitivity in both the original cohort and the validation cohort. This cohort had only TCR beta chains sequenced, and the lack of alpha or paired-chain data limited which features could be detected. Across donors, most TCR sequences were observed very rarely, whereas some public TCRs were present in many individuals. Correlated functional status among segregating V segments might reflect linkage disequilibrium, but an unknown experimental factor could not be ruled out. For the cohort, immune exposure information was limited to CMV serostatus. It was suggested by the authors that the approach could potentially be generalized to other disease states and immunological phenotypes. Several of the top co-occurrence clusters appeared to be linked to parvovirus B19, influenza, CMV and Epstein-Barr virus, according to a later analysis. The presence/absence analyses assumed that sequencing depth was roughly uniform across donors, and that assumption may not be true. According to a later analysis, TCR association rates differed among HLA loci, with DRB1 alleles showing the most associated TCRs and HLA-C alleles showing the fewest. Because HLA typing was unavailable for some donors at each locus, only the typed subset was used in association tests.

Based on the germline V gene, the CDR1 and CDR2 sequences are SGHRS and YFSETQ. The V end loses 0 bases and the J end loses 3 bases, and a stretch of 10 bases separates them. The CDR3 goes from the cysteine to the phenylalanine over 15 residues. Of the read, only the CDR3 DNA is kept; its 45 bases are in frame from base 1. Libraries were prepared through the immunoSEQ multiplex PCR assay. For the multiplex PCR, a mixture combining 60 forward primers for TCR Vbeta segments and 13 reverse primers for TCR Jbeta segments was used. The CDR3 region of rearranged TCR beta genes was amplified from genomic DNA by a multiplex PCR assay. The Illumina HiSeq System was used to sequence the amplified TCR beta libraries as 87-base-pair reads. The study's processing was this. A later analysis counted tens of millions of unique TCR beta chains across the 666 repertoires, and around 12 million of these chains were shared by at least two donors. Raw reads were error-corrected and collapsed into unique sequences with a nearest-neighbor algorithm that merged closely related sequences to remove PCR and sequencing errors. V, D and J gene segments were assigned by aligning CDR3 sequences to IMGT reference sequences. For a sequence to be retained, a match of at least six nucleotides was required to both a V gene segment and a J gene segment. A rearrangement was called productive if the CDR3 had no stop codons and remained in frame with V and J, and every other rearrangement was called non-productive. CDR3 was defined by IMGT convention, running from the second conserved V-encoded cysteine to the conserved J-encoded phenylalanine. The earlier analysis of about 530 of the donors excluded any sequence lacking an unambiguous match to a single V gene segment. An earlier analysis of approximately 590 of the donors classified V segments as functional when productive rearrangements were above 56.7% and as segregating when the standard deviation between donors was above 5%. A statistical classification framework was built for diagnosing cytomegalovirus status from the catalog of TCR beta chain sequences. In a later analysis, TCR nucleotide sequences were compared against IMGT/GENE-DB human TR gene sequences so that V and J genes could be assigned. Using the TCRdist pipeline, a later analysis assigned CDR3 sequences along with most-parsimonious VDJ recombination scenarios. A later analysis defined each TCR beta chain by its CDR3 amino acid sequence plus V-gene family, and excluded reads lacking a unique V-gene family. In a later analysis, fewer than 600 highly shared, low-generation-probability nucleotide sequences were removed to address suspected cross-contamination and a sequencing artifact. For each public chain, a later analysis derived a clonal expansion index from normalized ranks of inferred template counts within each repertoire. In a later analysis, generation probabilities were computed using a VDJ recombination model fitted to out-of-frame rearrangements, and the results were checked against IGoR. In a later analysis, hypergeometric tests were used to score TCR-TCR, TCR-HLA and TCR-CMV co-occurrence, with a repertoire-size bias correction applied to TCR pairs. In a later analysis, false discovery rates were estimated by permuting HLA or CMV assignments 20 times. In a later analysis, co-occurring TCRs were grouped using DBSCAN, and TCRdist sequence similarity was added for clustering within HLA-allele-positive subsets. Repertoires with fewer than 30,000 or more than 120,000 public chains, plus five repertoires with anomalous nucleotide sharing, were excluded from co-occurrence clustering. TCRdb obtained this table from immuneACCESS and retained in-frame rearrangements with V and J assigned. These tables miss some clones; where compared with another copy, unresolved V genes account for less than half of the shortfall, and the remainder is unexplained. For V, J and clone size, that table is used; D and trimming come from the DNA. The sample records some 150,000 clones, around 79% of which are singletons. The leading ten clones occupy under 0.8% of the sample.

The TCR comes from a male donor in good health and CMV-seronegative. The receptor chain draws on TRBV5-1 and TRBJ1-3, and perhaps TRBD1 as D gene, on 5 matching bases. Sequences were obtained from PBMCs. The CDR3 region reads CASSLGQGGGNTIYF. The nucleotide sequence is given as TGCGCCAGCAGCTTGGGTCAGGGAGGTGGAAACACCATATATTTT.